This TCR beta chain is drawn from a study of cytomegalovirus exposure and HLA in healthy donors. General study results and limits: A list of roughly 160 TCR beta chains associated with cytomegalovirus was given. Later on, an analysis found that several of the most significant clusters appeared to be linked to common viral pathogens, which included parvovirus B19.

Note on this clone: As yet, its antigen is unknown.

The PCR had 60 Vbeta and 13 Jbeta primers. TCRdb keeps only in-frame clones here, not all; method: immunoSEQ multiplex PCR. In all, the sample yields around 140,000 clones. Trimming took off 7 bases at V and 0 bases at J, with 3 bases between the two ends. The V gene's germline CDR1 is MNHEY and CDR2 SVGAGI. The length of the CDR3 is 11 residues. Sequenced input: PBMCs. The chain joins TRBV6-5 to TRBJ2-5, with D hard to call. The TCR originated in a woman between 45 and 60 years old in good health and CMV-seronegative. The DNA for the CDR3 is TGTGCCAGCATATACCAAGAGACCCAGTACTTC. Translation: CASIYQETQYF.